This T cell receptor (beta chain) was sequenced during a study of T-cell reconstitution after alpha-beta-depleted transplantation in children. Study-level points and caveats: T-cell counts and diversity were attributed mostly to newly produced T cells one year after transplant. Expanded clones from the graft, numbering several hundred, reportedly supplied alpha-beta T cells about two months after transplant.

J lost 7 bases, V lost 0 bases, and 1 base had no gene match. The CDR3 covers 13 residues. Germline V lookup: CDR1 DFQATT, CDR2 SNEGSKA (reference sequence). A TCRbeta library incorporating unique molecular identifiers was prepared. MiXCR, run by TCRdb on the PCR reads, gives a single entry per CDR3 protein. Of around 250,000 distinct CDR3 sequences listed, around 25% are singletons. In its sample, this clonotype was seen many times. Antigen specificity is unknown. The sequencing here drew on PBMCs, taken before TCRalphabeta/CD19-depleted stem cell transplant. This TCR came from a girl aged 2 to 10 with Fanconi anemia, due to receive a stem cell transplant. The chain has TRBV20-1 and TRBJ2-1; TRBD1 matches at 9 bases. This CDR3 reads CSARETGGNEQFF. The DNA for the CDR3 is TGCAGTGCTAGAGAGACAGGGGGGAATGAGCAGTTCTTC.